The 22 T cell receptor beta chains below all came from one sample that was sequenced in a study of response to subunit inactivated influenza vaccine. TCRdb fed the RT-PCR reads into MiXCR, producing one record per CDR3 protein. This table holds hundreds of thousands of distinct CDR3 sequences, roughly 9.7% found once. Sequenced material: PBMCs from blood, taken 40 to 50 days after vaccination. The receptors originated from a man aged 45-65 years who received an inactivated influenza vaccine.

The genes are TRBV5-1 and TRBJ1-4; D is undetermined. Germline V gives CDR1 SGHRS, CDR2 YFSETQ. V was clipped by 1 base and J by 5 bases, with 12 bases between them. This CDR3 has 15 residues. The CDR3 protein is CASSLQGFINEKLFF. The CDR3 region has the DNA TGCGCCAGCAGCTTGCAAGGATTCATAAATGAAAAACTGTTTTTT.

This sequence joins TRBV9 and TRBJ1-2; 7 bases agree with TRBD1. Germline lookup yields CDR1 SGDLS and CDR2 YYNGEE. This CDR3 is built from 16 residues. The trim removed 4 bases at V and 4 bases at J, leaving 13 bases unmatched. The CDR3 DNA sequence: TGTGCCAGCAGCCATCAGCGGGGACAGCTTTTCTATGGCTACACCTTC. This translates into CASSHQRGQLFYGYTF.

This clonotype was recorded a few times. V gene TRBV20-1 combines with J gene TRBJ2-1; 9 nucleotides align to TRBD2. V shed 5 bases and J 9 bases; nucleotides not matched to a gene: 8. The CDR3 runs to 13 residues. The germline gives CDR1 DFQATT, CDR2 SNEGSKA (reference sequence). The CDR3 here is CSARAGGLGEQFF. CDR3 DNA: TGCAGTGCTCGGGCGGGAGGGCTCGGTGAGCAGTTCTTC.

This clonotype was observed a handful of times. The junction differs from germline at one of its ends, possibly a read error. The J gene is TRBJ2-3, the V gene TRBV20-1, with 8 bases identical to TRBD1. CDR1 is DFQATT and CDR2 is SNEGSKA in the germline V gene (reference sequence). The CDR3 sequence is 14 residues long. As DNA, the CDR3 is TGCAGTGCCAGTGACAGGGGCACCACATATACGCAGTATTTT. It is translated as CSASDRGTTYTQYF.

This rearrangement joins TRBV3-1 to TRBJ2-1; D gene uncertain. V lost 1 base to trimming and J lost 0 bases, with 13 bases between them. This CDR3 has 17 amino acids. Per germline, CDR1 LGHDT and CDR2 YNNKEL (reference sequence). CDR3 in amino acids: CASSQVLRESSYNEQFF. CDR3 DNA: TGTGCCAGCAGCCAAGTGTTGCGAGAGAGCTCCTACAATGAGCAGTTCTTC.

This clonotype was recorded at least ten times. V and J are TRBV5-1 and TRBJ2-7, with 7 bases identical to TRBD2. Germline values: CDR1 SGHRS, CDR2 YFSETQ. The CDR3 has 14 residues. The V and J ends lost 3 bases and 0 bases, in that order; junction bases with no gene match: 3. The CDR3 nucleotides are TGCGCCAGCAGCTATGGGGGGGACTCCTACGAGCAGTACTTC. It is translated as CASSYGGDSYEQYF. The full variable domain, with the rest looked up from reference TRBV5-1 and TRBJ2-7, is KAGVTQTPRYLIKTRGQQVTLSCSPISGHRSVSWYQQTPGQGLQFLFEYFSETQRNKGNFPGRFSGRQFSNSRSEMNVSTLELGDSALYLCASSYGGDSYEQYFGPGTRLTVT.

In this sample, this clonotype turned up a few times. The V and J genes are TRBV20-1 and TRBJ2-1; TRBD2 aligns across 7 bases. The germline V gene encodes CDR1 DFQATT and CDR2 SNEGSKA (reference sequence). J was trimmed by 2 bases and V by 7 bases; bases with no gene match: 8. The length of the CDR3 is 14 residues. CDR3 nucleotide sequence: TGCAGTGGCGGGAGAGCGGACACCTACAATGAGCAGTTCTTC. Translation gives CSGGRADTYNEQFF.

The V gene is TRBV12-3 or TRBV12-4, the J gene TRBJ2-5; 10 bases fit TRBD2. The CDR3 has 16 residues. J lost 5 bases, V lost 3 bases, and 9 bases had no gene match. The CDR3 region has the DNA TGTGCCAGCAGTTTTGCTAGCGGGGGCCCCCAGGAGACCCAGTACTTC. Protein sequence: CASSFASGGPQETQYF.

This clonotype was seen ten or more times. This rearrangement joins TRBV5-1 to TRBJ2-1; 12 nucleotides line up with TRBD1. The junction had 1 base not matched to a gene; V was cut back by 5 bases and J by 4 bases. The CDR3 length is 14 residues. Germline V gene sequence: CDR1 SGHRS, CDR2 YFSETQ. The DNA of the CDR3 is TGCGCCAGCAGGGGACAGGGGGCTTACAATGAGCAGTTCTTC. Translation gives CASRGQGAYNEQFF.

The J gene is TRBJ1-5, the V gene TRBV19; 8 bases are shared with TRBD1. The CDR3 has 14 residues. V trimming: 5 bases; J trimming: 3 bases; junction bases outside the gene matches: 3. In germline, CDR1 is LNHDA, CDR2 SQIVND (reference sequence). The DNA of the CDR3 is TGTGCCAGTAGTCAGACAGGGGACAATCAGCCCCAGCATTTT. Protein: CASSQTGDNQPQHF.

The chain uses TRBV7-9 and TRBJ2-3; 13 bases are a match to TRBD2. The CDR3 is 16 amino acids. Germline assignment: CDR1 SEHNR and CDR2 FQNEAQ (reference sequence). The ends lost 4 bases at V and 6 bases at J; junction bases unmatched: 7. This CDR3 reads CASSYGGLAGEDTQYF. The CDR3 nucleotides read TGTGCCAGCAGCTACGGAGGACTAGCGGGGGAGGATACGCAGTATTTT.

This clonotype was recorded a few times. CDR3 nucleotide sequence: TGTGCCAGCAGTGAAGCGCCTGGCTACACCTTC. Amino acid sequence: CASSEAPGYTF. This chain joins TRBV2 and TRBJ1-2; D gene unclear. V dropped 0 bases and J dropped 7 bases, with 3 bases sitting between them. The CDR3 is made up of 11 amino acids. CDR1 and CDR2 from the germline V gene are SNHLY and FYNNEI. Supplemented by reference TRBV2 and TRBJ1-2, the full variable domain reads EPEVTQTPSHQVTQMGQEVILRCVPISNHLYFYWYRQILGQKVEFLVSFYNNEISEKSEIFDDQFSVERPDGSNFTLKIRSTKLEDSAMYFCASSEAPGYTFGSGTRLTVV.

The J gene is TRBJ2-3, the V gene TRBV12-3 or TRBV12-4, with unresolved D. V lost 3 bases to trimming and J lost 4 bases, with 8 bases between them. The CDR3 runs 13 residues. Here the CDR3 reads CASSFRTADTQYF. DNA for the CDR3: TGTGCCAGCAGTTTTCGAACGGCAGATACGCAGTATTTT.

This chain joins TRBV6-2 or TRBV6-3 and TRBJ1-5; 9 bases agree with TRBD1. The germline gives CDR1 MNHEY, CDR2 SVGEGT. V lost 8 bases to trimming and J lost 7 bases; unmatched junction nucleotides: 6. The CDR3 runs 13 residues. As DNA, the CDR3 is TGTGCCAGCCATACAGGGGGCTGGCAGCCCCAGCATTTT. It yields the protein CASHTGGWQPQHF.

This clonotype has a count of ten or more. The V call is TRBV6-2 or TRBV6-3, the J call TRBJ2-1; 13 bases map to TRBD2. The CDR3 spans 16 residues. V was clipped by 5 bases and J by 8 bases; unmatched bases: 9. The V gene's germline CDR1 is MNHEY and CDR2 SVGEGT. Here the CDR3 DNA reads TGTGCCAGCAGTACCTTACTAGCGGGAGGGCCCTATGAGCAGTTCTTC. Protein product: CASSTLLAGGPYEQFF.

This chain links TRBV6-1 with TRBJ2-3; D remains ambiguous. The ends were cut back, 7 bases at V and 3 bases at J, with 14 bases in the middle. The CDR3 extends over 14 amino acids. Germline V gives CDR1 MNHNS, CDR2 SASEGT. CDR3 amino acids: CASNSGRPTDTQYF. The CDR3 nucleotides are TGTGCCAGCAACTCGGGCAGACCAACAGATACGCAGTATTTT.

This chain uses TRBV27 with TRBJ1-1, with 10 bases that match TRBD1. The CDR3 spans 14 residues. Per the germline V gene, CDR1 is MNHEY and CDR2 is SMNVEV (reference sequence). Trimming removed 5 bases from V and 4 bases from J; junction bases left unmatched: 4. CDR3 residues: CASSVDRGLTEAFF. The CDR3 nucleotides read TGTGCCAGCAGTGTAGACAGGGGGCTCACTGAAGCTTTCTTT.

This clonotype was counted only a few times. The rearrangement joins TRBV20-1 to TRBJ2-3; 9 bases map to TRBD2. This CDR3 has 14 residues. V lost 2 bases, J lost 4 bases, and 4 bases stayed unmatched. Germline V gene sequence: CDR1 DFQATT, CDR2 SNEGSKA (reference sequence). In DNA, the CDR3 is TGCAGTGCTAGAAGAGCGGGAGGAGCAGATACGCAGTATTTT. This translates into CSARRAGGADTQYF.

The chain uses TRBV7-2 and TRBJ1-6; D unclear. Germline-derived CDR1 and CDR2 are SGHTA and FQGNSA. Between the trimmed V and J ends, which lost 5 bases and 7 bases, there was a span of 9 bases. The CDR3 is 13 residues long. The DNA for the CDR3 is TGTGCCAGCAGCAGAATTCAAAATTCACCCCTCCACTTT. As protein: CASSRIQNSPLHF.

This clonotype was seen only a few times. The CDR3 nucleotides are TGTGCCAGCAATAAGATCAGGGTTGACGAGACCCAGTACTTC. Its protein product is CASNKIRVDETQYF. V is TRBV6-2 or TRBV6-3 and J is TRBJ2-5; the D gene is possibly TRBD1 (5 bases). Germline V CDR1 and CDR2: MNHEY, SVGEGT. Trimming removed 7 bases at V and 5 bases at J, with 17 bases between. This CDR3 has 14 amino acids.

Note on this clonotype: This may stem from a read error, because a much larger clone lies one nucleotide away. This chain links TRBV5-1 with TRBJ2-7; 11 nucleotides align to TRBD2. J lost 3 bases, V lost 0 bases, and 11 bases had no gene match. There are 18 residues in the CDR3. Looked up from germline, CDR1 is SGHRS and CDR2 is YFSETQ. This chain's CDR3 is CASSLVPGLAEPYYEQYF. As DNA, the CDR3 is TGCGCCAGCAGCTTGGTCCCGGGACTAGCGGAACCCTACTACGAGCAGTACTTC.

This clonotype was detected only a few times. The V and J genes are TRBV9 and TRBJ2-3; the D call may be TRBD1 or TRBD2 (6 bases each). The CDR3 sequence is 14 residues long. Germline lookup yields CDR1 SGDLS and CDR2 YYNGEE. Trimming removed 10 bases at V and 4 bases at J, with 19 bases between. The CDR3 loop is CASRSGGGSDTQYF. For the CDR3, the DNA is TGTGCCTCCCGGTCCGGGGGCGGCTCAGATACGCAGTATTTT.